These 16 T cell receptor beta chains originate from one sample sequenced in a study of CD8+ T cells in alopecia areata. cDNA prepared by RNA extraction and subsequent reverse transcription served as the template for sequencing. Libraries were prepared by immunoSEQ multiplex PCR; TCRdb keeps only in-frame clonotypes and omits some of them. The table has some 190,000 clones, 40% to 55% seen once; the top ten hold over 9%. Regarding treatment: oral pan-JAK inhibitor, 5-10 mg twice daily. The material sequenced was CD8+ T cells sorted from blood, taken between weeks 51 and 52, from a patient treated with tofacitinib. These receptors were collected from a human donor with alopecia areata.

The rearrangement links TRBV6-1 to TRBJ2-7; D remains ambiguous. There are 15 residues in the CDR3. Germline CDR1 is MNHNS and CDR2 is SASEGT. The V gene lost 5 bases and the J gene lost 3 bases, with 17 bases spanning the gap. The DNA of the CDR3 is TGTGCCAGCAGTCCGTGGACGGGCACGAGCTACGAGCAGTACTTC. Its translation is CASSPWTGTSYEQYF.

In nucleotides, the CDR3 is TGTGCCAGCCAAACCCCCCCTAGCGGGGGCCAGTATTTT. This translates into CASQTPPSGGQYF. The chain uses TRBV6-1 and TRBJ2-3, with 10 bases fitting TRBD2. J lost 12 bases, V lost 8 bases, and 11 bases had no gene match. The CDR3 sequence is 13 residues long. Germline loops: CDR1 MNHNS, CDR2 SASEGT.

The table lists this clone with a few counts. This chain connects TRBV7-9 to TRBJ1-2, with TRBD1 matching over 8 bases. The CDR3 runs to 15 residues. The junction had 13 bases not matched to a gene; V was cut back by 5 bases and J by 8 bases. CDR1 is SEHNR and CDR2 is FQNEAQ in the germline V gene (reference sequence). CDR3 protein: CASSPWTGPPGGYTF. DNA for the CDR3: TGTGCCAGCAGCCCTTGGACAGGGCCTCCGGGAGGCTACACCTTC.

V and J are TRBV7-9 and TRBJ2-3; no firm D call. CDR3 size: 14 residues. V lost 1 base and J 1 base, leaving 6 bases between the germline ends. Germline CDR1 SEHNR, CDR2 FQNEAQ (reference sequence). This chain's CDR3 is CASSLGSRTDTQYF. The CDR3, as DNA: TGTGCCAGCAGCTTAGGGTCCCGCACAGATACGCAGTATTTT.

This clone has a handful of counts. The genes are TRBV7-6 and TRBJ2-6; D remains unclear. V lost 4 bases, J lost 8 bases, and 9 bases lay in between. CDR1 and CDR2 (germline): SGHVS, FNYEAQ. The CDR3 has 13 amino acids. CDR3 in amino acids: CASSSRSSNVLTF. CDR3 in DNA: TGTGCCAGCAGCTCCCGGTCGTCCAACGTCCTGACTTTC.

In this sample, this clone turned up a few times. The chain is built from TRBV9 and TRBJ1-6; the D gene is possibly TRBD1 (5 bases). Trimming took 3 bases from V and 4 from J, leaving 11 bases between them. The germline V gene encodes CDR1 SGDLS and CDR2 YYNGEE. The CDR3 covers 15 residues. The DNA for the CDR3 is TGTGCCAGCAGCGCGACAGCTCATTATAATTCACCCCTCCACTTT. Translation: CASSATAHYNSPLHF.

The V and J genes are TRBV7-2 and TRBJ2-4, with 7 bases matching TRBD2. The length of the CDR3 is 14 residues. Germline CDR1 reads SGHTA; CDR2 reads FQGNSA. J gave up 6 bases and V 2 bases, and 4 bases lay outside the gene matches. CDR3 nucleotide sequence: TGTGCCAGCAGCTTATTGTCGGGGGGAAACATTCAGTACTTC. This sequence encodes CASSLLSGGNIQYF.

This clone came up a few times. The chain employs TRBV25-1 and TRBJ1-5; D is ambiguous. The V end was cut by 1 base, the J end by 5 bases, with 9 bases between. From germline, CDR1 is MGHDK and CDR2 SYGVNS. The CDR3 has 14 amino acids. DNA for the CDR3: TGTGCCAGCAGTGAATCGGACGGGGATCAGCCCCAGCATTTT. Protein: CASSESDGDQPQHF. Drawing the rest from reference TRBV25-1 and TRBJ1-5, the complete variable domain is EADIYQTPRYLVIGTGKKITLECSQTMGHDKMYWYQQDPGMELHLIHYSYGVNSTEKGDLSSESTVSRIRTEHFPLTLESARPSHTSQYLCASSESDGDQPQHFGDGTRLSIL.

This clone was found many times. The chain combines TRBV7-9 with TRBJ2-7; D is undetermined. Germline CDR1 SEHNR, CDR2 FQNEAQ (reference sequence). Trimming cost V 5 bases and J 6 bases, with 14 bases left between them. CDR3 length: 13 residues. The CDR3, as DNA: TGTGCCAGCAGCGTCGGAGACGTCCGCGAGCAGTACTTC. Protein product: CASSVGDVREQYF.

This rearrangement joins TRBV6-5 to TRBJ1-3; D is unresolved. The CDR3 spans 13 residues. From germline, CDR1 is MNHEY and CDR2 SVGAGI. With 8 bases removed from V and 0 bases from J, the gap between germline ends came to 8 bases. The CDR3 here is CASEENSGNTIYF. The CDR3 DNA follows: TGTGCCAGCGAAGAGAACTCTGGAAACACCATATATTTT.

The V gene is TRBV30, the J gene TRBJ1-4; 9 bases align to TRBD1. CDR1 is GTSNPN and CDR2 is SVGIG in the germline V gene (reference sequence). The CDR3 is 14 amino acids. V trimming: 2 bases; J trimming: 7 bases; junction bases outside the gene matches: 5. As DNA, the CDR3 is TGTGCCTGGAGTACCGGGACAGGGAGTGAAAAACTGTTTTTT. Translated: CAWSTGTGSEKLFF. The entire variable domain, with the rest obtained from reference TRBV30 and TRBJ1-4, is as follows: SQTIHQWPATLVQPVGSPLSLECTVEGTSNPNLYWYRQAAGRGLQLLFYSVGIGQISSEVPQNLSASRPQDRQFILSSKKLLLSDSGFYLCAWSTGTGSEKLFFGSGTQLSVL.

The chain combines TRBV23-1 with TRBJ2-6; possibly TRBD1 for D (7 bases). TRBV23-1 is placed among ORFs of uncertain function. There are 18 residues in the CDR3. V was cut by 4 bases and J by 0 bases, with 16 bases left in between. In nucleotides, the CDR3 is TGCGCCAGCAGTCGAATAGGAGGGGGCCTCTCTGGGGCCAACGTCCTGACTTTC. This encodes CASSRIGGGLSGANVLTF.

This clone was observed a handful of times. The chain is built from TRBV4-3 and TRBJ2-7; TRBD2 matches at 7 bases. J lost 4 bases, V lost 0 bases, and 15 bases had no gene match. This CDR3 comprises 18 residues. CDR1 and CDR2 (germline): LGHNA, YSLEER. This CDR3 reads CASSQEGPEGEGMYEQYF. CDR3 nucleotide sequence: TGCGCCAGCAGCCAAGAAGGGCCGGAAGGGGAGGGAATGTACGAGCAGTACTTC.

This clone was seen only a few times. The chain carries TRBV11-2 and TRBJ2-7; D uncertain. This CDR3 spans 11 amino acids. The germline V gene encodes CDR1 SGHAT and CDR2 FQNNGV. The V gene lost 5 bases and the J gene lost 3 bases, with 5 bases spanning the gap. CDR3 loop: CASSANYEQYF. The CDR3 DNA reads TGTGCCAGCAGCGCCAACTACGAGCAGTACTTC. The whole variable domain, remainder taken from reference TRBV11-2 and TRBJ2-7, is EAGVAQSPRYKIIEKRQSVAFWCNPISGHATLYWYQQILGQGPKLLIQFQNNGVVDDSQLPKDRFSAERLKGVDSTLKIQPAKLEDSAVYLCASSANYEQYFGPGTRLTVT.

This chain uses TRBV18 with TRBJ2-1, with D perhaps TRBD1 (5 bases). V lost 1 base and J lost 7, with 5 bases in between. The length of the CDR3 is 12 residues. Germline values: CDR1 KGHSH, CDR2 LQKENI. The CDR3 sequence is CASSPQGNEQFF. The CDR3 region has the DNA TGTGCCAGCTCACCACAGGGGAATGAGCAGTTCTTC.

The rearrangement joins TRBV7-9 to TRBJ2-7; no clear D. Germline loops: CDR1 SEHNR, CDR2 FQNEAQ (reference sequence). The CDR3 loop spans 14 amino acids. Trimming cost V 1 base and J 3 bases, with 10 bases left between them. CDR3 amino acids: CASSLDGRYYEQYF. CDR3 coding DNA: TGTGCCAGCAGCTTAGATGGCAGGTACTACGAGCAGTACTTC.